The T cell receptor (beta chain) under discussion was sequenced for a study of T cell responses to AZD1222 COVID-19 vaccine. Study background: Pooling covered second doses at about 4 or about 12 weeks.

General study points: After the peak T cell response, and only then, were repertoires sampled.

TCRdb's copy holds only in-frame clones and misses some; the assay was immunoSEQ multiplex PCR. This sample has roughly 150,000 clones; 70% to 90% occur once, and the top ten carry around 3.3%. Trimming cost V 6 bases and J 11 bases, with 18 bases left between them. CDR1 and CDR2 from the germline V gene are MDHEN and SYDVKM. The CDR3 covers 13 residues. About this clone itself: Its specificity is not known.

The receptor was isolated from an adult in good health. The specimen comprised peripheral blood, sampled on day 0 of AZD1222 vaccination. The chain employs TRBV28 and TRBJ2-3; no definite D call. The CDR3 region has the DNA TGTGCCAGCAGCCTACGGGCGGCCCTCCTGCAGTATTTT. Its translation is CASSLRAALLQYF.